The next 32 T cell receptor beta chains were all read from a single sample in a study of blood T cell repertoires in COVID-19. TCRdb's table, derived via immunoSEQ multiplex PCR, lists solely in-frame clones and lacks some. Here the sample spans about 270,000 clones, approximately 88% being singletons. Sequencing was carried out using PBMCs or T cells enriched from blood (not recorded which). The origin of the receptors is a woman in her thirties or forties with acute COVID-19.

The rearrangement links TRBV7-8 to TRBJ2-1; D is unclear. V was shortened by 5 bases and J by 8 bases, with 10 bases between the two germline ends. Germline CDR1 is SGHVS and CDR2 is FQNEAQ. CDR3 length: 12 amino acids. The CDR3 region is CASSLLRDEQFF. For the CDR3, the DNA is TGTGCCAGCAGCCTCCTGCGCGATGAGCAGTTCTTC.

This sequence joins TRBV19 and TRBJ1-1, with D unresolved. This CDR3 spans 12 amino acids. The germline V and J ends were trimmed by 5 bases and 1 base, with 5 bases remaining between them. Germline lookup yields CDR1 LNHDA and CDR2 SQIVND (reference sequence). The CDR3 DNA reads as TGTGCCAGTAGTTCGAGGAACACTGAAGCTTTCTTT. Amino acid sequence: CASSSRNTEAFF.

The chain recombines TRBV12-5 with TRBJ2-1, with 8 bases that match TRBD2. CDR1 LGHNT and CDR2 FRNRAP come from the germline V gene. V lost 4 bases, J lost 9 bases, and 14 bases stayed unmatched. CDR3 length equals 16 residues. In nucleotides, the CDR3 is TGTGCTAGTGGTTCCCCCACCAGCGGGAGTATAGTTGAGCAGTTCTTC. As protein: CASGSPTSGSIVEQFF.

CDR3 sequence (DNA): TGTGCCAGCAGCCTCTACACAGATACGCAGTATTTT. It codes for CASSLYTDTQYF. This chain connects TRBV28 to TRBJ2-3; D is unresolved. Germline V lookup: CDR1 MDHEN, CDR2 SYDVKM. V was cut by 6 bases and J by 2 bases, with 6 bases left in between. There are 12 residues in the CDR3.

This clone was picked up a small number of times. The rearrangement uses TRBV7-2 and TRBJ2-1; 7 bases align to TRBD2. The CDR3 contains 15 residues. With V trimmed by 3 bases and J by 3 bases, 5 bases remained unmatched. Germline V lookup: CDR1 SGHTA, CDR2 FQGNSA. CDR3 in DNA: TGTGCCAGCAGCTTGTGGCGGGAGAGCTACAATGAGCAGTTCTTC. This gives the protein CASSLWRESYNEQFF.

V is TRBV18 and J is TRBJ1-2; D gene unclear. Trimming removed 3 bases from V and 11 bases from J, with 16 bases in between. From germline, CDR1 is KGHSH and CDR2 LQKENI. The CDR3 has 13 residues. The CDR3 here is CASSPTGVMEYTF. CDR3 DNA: TGTGCCAGCTCACCGACCGGCGTTATGGAGTACACCTTC.

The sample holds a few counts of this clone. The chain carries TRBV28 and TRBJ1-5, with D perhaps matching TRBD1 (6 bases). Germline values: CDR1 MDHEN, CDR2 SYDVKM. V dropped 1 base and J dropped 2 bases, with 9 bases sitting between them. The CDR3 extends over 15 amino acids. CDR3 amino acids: CASSLSGDGNQPQHF. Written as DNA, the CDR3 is TGTGCCAGCAGTTTATCAGGGGACGGCAATCAGCCCCAGCATTTT. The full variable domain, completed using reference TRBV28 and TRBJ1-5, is DVKVTQSSRYLVKRTGEKVFLECVQDMDHENMFWYRQDPGLGLRLIYFSYDVKMKEKGDIPEGYSVSREKKERFSLILESASTNQTSMYLCASSLSGDGNQPQHFGDGTRLSIL.

This CDR3 reads CAWSEGMWGGKGEKLFF. In DNA, the CDR3 is TGTGCCTGGAGCGAGGGCATGTGGGGCGGGAAGGGTGAAAAACTGTTTTTT. This rearrangement joins TRBV30 to TRBJ1-4, with D possibly matching TRBD1 (5 bases). The CDR3 covers 17 residues. Trimming took 3 bases from V and 7 from J, leaving 24 bases between them. CDR1 GTSNPN and CDR2 SVGIG come from the germline V gene (reference sequence).

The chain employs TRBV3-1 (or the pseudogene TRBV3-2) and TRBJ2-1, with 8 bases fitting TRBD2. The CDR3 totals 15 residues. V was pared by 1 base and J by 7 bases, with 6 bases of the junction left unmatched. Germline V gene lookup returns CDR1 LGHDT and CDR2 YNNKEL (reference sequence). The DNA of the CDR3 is TGTGCCAGCAGCCAAGGGACTAGCAGCGCGAATGAGCAGTTCTTC. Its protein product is CASSQGTSSANEQFF.

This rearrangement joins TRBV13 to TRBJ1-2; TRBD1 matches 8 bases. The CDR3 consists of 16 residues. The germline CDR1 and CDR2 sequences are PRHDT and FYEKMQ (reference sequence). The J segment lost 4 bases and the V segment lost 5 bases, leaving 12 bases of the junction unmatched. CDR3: CASSTPPGGVPYGYTF. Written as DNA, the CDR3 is TGTGCCAGCAGCACCCCCCCAGGGGGCGTCCCCTATGGCTACACCTTC.

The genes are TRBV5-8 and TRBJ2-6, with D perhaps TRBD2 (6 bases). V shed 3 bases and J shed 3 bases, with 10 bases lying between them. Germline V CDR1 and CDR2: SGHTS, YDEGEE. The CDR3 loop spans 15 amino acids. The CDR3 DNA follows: TGTGCCAGCAGCTGGGAGGCAAGTGGGGCCAACGTCCTGACTTTC. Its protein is CASSWEASGANVLTF.

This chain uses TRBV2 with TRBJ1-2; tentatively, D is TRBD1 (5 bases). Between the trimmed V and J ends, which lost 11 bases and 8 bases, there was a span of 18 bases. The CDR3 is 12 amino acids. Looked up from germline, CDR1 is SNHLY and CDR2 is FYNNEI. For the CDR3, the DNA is TGTGCCGCCAAAGGGGATTGGAGAGGCTACACCTTC. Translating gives CAAKGDWRGYTF. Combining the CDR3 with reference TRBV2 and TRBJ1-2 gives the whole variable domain EPEVTQTPSHQVTQMGQEVILRCVPISNHLYFYWYRQILGQKVEFLVSFYNNEISEKSEIFDDQFSVERPDGSNFTLKIRSTKLEDSAMYFCAAKGDWRGYTFGSGTRLTVV.

The CDR3 protein is CASKYGASYEQYF. The CDR3 DNA is TGCGCCAGCAAATATGGGGCCAGCTACGAGCAGTACTTC. The chain carries TRBV5-1 and TRBJ2-7, with D possibly matching TRBD1 (5 bases). V was pared by 6 bases and J by 3 bases, with 13 bases between. CDR1 and CDR2 (germline): SGHRS, YFSETQ. This CDR3 spans 13 amino acids. The complete variable domain, with remaining parts taken from reference TRBV5-1 and TRBJ2-7, reads KAGVTQTPRYLIKTRGQQVTLSCSPISGHRSVSWYQQTPGQGLQFLFEYFSETQRNKGNFPGRFSGRQFSNSRSEMNVSTLELGDSALYLCASKYGASYEQYFGPGTRLTVT.

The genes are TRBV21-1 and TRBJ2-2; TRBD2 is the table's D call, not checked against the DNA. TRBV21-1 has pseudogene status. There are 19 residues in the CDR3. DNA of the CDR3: TGTGCCAGCAGCAAAGCGGAGCTAGCGGGAGGGTCTTACACCGGGGAGCTGTTTTTT. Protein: CASSKAELAGGSYTGELFF.

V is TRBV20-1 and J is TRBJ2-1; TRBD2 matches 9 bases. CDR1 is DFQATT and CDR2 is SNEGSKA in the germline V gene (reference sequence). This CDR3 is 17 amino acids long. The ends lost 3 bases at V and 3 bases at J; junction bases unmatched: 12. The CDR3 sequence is CSASTLAGAAHYNEQFF. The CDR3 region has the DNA TGCAGTGCTAGTACCTTAGCGGGAGCGGCTCACTACAATGAGCAGTTCTTC.

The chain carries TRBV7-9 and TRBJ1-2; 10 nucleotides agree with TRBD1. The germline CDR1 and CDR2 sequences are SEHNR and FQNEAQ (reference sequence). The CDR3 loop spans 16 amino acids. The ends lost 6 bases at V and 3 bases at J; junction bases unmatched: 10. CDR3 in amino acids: CASRDGGTGEDYGYTF. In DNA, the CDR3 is TGTGCCAGCAGAGATGGCGGGACAGGGGAAGACTATGGCTACACCTTC.

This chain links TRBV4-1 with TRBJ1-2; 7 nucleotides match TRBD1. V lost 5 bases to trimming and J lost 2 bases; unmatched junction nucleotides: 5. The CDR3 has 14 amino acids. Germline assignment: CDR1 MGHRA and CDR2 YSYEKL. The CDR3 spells CASSDRVSNYGYTF. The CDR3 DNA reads TGCGCCAGCAGCGACAGGGTTTCAAACTATGGCTACACCTTC.

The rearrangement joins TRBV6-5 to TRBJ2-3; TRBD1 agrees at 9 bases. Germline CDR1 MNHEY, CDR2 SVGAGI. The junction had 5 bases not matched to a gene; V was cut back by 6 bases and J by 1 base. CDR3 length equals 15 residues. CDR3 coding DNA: TGTGCCAGCAGGAACAGGGGGCACGGCACAGATACGCAGTATTTT. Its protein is CASRNRGHGTDTQYF.

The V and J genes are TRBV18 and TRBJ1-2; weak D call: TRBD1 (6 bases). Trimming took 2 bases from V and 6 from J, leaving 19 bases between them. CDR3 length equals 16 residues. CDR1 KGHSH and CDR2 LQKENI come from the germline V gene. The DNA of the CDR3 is TGTGCCAGCTCACCAACGATGGGACATAGTGACGATGGCTACACCTTC. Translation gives CASSPTMGHSDDGYTF.

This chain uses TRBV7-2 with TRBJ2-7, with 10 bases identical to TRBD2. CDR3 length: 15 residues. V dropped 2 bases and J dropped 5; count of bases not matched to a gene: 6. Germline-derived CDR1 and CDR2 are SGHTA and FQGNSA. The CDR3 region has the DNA TGTGCCAGCAGCTTACGGGGACTAGCGTACAACGAGCAGTACTTC. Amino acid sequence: CASSLRGLAYNEQYF.

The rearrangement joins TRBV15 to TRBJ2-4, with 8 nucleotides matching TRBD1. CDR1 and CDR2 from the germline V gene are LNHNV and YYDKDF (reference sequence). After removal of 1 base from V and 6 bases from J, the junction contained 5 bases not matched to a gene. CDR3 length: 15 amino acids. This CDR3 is CATSRARGQGNIQYF. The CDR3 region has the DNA TGTGCCACCAGCAGAGCTAGAGGACAGGGAAACATTCAGTACTTC.

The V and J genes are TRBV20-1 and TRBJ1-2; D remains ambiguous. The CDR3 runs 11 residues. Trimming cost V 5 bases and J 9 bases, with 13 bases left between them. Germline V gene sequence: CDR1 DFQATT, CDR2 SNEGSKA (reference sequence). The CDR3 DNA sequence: TGCAGTGCTTCCGCCTTAGCGAGCTACACCTTC. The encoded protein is CSASALASYTF.

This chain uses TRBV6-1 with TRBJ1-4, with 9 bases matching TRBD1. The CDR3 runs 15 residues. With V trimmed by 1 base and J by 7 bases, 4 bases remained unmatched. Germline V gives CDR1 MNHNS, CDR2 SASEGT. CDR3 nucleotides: TGTGCCAGCAGTGAAGAGGGACAGGGTGTTGAAAAACTGTTTTTT. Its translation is CASSEEGQGVEKLFF.

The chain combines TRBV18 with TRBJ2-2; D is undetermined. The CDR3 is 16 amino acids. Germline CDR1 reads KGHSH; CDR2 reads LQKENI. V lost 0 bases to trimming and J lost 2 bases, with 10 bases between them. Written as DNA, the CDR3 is TGTGCCAGCTCACCACCTCTCCTAGAAAACACCGGGGAGCTGTTTTTT. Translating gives CASSPPLLENTGELFF.

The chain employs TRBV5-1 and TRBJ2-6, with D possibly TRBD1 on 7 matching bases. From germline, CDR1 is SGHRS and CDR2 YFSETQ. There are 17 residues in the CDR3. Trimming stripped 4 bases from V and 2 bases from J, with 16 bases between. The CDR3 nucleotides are TGCGCCAGCAGCCCCTCAGGGGGACTTCCTGGGGCCAACGTCCTGACTTTC. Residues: CASSPSGGLPGANVLTF. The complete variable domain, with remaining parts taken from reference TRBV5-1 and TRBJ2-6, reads KAGVTQTPRYLIKTRGQQVTLSCSPISGHRSVSWYQQTPGQGLQFLFEYFSETQRNKGNFPGRFSGRQFSNSRSEMNVSTLELGDSALYLCASSPSGGLPGANVLTFGAGSRLTVL.

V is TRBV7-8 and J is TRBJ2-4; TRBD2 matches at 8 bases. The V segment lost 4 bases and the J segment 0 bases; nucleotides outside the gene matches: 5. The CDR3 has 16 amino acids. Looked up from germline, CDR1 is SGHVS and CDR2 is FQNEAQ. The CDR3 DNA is TGTGCCAGCAGCTCACTAGCGGAGATAGCCAAAAACATTCAGTACTTC. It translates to CASSSLAEIAKNIQYF.

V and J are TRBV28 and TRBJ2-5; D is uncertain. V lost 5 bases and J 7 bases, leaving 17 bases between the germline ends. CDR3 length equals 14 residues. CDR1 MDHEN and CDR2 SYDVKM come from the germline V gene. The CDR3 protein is CASSPPTRLGTQYF. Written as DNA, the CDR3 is TGTGCCAGCAGTCCCCCGACAAGGCTGGGGACCCAGTACTTC.

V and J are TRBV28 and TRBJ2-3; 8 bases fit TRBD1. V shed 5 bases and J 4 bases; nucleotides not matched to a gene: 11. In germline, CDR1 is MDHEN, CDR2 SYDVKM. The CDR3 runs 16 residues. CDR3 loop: CASSPTGGFGPDTQYF. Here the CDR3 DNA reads TGTGCCAGCAGTCCAACAGGGGGTTTCGGCCCAGATACGCAGTATTTT.

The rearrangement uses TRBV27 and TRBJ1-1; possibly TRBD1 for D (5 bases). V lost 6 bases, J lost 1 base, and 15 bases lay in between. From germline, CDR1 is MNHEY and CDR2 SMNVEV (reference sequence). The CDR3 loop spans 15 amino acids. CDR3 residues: CASSQEGQPNTEAFF. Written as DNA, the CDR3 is TGTGCCAGCAGCCAGGAGGGGCAGCCGAACACTGAAGCTTTCTTT.

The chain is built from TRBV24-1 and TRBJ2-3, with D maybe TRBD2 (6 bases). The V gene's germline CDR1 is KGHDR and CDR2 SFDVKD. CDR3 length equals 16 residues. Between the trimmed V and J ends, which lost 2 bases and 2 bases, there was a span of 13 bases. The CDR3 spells CATSDSGAGDTDTQYF. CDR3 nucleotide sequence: TGTGCCACCAGTGATTCCGGAGCGGGTGACACAGATACGCAGTATTTT.

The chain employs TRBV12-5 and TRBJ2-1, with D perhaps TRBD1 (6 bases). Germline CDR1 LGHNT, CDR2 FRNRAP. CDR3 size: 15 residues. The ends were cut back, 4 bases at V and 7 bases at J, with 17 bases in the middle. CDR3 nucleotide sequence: TGTGCTAGTGGTTGGGGACAATCTCAAGTGAATGAGCAGTTCTTC. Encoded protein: CASGWGQSQVNEQFF. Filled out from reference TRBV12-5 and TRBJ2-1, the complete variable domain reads DARVTQTPRHKVTEMGQEVTMRCQPILGHNTVFWYRQTMMQGLELLAYFRNRAPLDDSGMPKDRFSAEMPDATLATLKIQPSEPRDSAVYFCASGWGQSQVNEQFFGPGTRLTVL.

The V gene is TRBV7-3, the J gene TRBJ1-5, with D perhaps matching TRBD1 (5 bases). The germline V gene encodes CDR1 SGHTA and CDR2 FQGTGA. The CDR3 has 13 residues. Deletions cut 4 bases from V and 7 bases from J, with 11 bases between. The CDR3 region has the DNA TGTGCCAGCAGCTCAGGGTTTCTACAGCCCCAGCATTTT. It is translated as CASSSGFLQPQHF.